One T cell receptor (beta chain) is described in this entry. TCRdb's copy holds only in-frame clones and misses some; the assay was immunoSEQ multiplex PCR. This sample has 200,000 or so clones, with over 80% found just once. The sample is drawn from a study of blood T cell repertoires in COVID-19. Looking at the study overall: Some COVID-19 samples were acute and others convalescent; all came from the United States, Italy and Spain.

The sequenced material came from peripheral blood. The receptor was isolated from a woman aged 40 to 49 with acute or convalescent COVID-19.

DNA for the CDR3: TGTGCCAGCCTTGACGGACACACGACGTGGGAGGATCAGCCCCAGCATTTT. The encoded protein is CASLDGHTTWEDQPQHF. The chain carries TRBV19 and TRBJ1-5, with TRBD1 as a possible D gene (5 bases). This CDR3 comprises 17 residues. Trimming took 9 bases from V and 5 from J, leaving 26 bases between them. Germline V gene data show CDR1 as LNHDA and CDR2 as SQIVND (reference sequence).